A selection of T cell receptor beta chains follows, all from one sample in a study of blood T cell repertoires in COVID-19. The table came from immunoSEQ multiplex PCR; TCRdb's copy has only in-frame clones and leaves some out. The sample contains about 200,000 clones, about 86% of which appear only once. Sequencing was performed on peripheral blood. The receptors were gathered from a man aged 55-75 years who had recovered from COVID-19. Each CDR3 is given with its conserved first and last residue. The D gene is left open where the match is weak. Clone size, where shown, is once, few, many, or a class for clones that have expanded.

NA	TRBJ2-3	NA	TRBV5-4	CASSLSPHTDTQYF	TGTGCCAGCAGCTTGTCACCACACACAGATACGCAGTATTTT
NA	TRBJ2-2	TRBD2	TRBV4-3	CASSQDTSGGSGELFF	TGCGCCAGCAGCCAAGATACTAGCGGGGGGTCCGGGGAGCTGTTTTTT
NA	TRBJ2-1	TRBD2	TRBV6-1	CASSEAELAGNEQFF	TGTGCCAGCAGTGAAGCGGAGCTAGCGGGGAACGAGCAGTTCTTC
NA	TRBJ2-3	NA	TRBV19	CASSLFGLSNTDTQYF	TGTGCCAGTAGTCTCTTCGGTCTCTCTAACACAGATACGCAGTATTTT
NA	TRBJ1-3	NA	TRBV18	CASSTTQLASGNTIYF	TGTGCCAGCTCAACAACACAGCTAGCCTCTGGAAACACCATATATTTT
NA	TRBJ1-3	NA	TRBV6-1	CASSVAVKGNTIYF	TGTGCCAGCAGTGTTGCGGTTAAAGGAAACACCATATATTTT
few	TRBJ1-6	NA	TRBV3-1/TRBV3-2	CASSQQSNSPLHF	TGTGCCAGCAGCCAACAGTCTAATTCACCCCTCCACTTT
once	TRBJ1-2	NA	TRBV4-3	CASSQELGRSGYTF	TGCGCCAGCAGCCAAGAACTGGGGAGGAGCGGCTACACCTTC
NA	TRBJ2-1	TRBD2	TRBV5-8	CASSGGTTFSYNEQFF	TGTGCCAGCAGCGGCGGGACTACTTTTTCCTACAATGAGCAGTTCTTC
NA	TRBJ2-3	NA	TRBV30	CAWSPGWASGTQYF	TGTGCCTGGAGCCCGGGATGGGCCTCGGGTACGCAGTATTTT
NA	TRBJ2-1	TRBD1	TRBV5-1	CASSPKITGTGYTEQFF	TGCGCCAGCAGCCCGAAAATAACCGGGACAGGGTACACTGAGCAGTTCTTC
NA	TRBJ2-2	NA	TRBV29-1	CSVGANTGELFF	TGCAGCGTTGGGGCCAACACCGGGGAGCTGTTTTTT
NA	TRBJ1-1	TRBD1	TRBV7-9	CASSPGQRNTEAFF	TGTGCCAGCAGCCCGGGACAGCGGAACACTGAAGCTTTCTTT
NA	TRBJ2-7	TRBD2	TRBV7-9	CASSTLAGITYEQYF	TGTGCCAGCAGCACACTAGCGGGGATCACCTACGAGCAGTACTTC
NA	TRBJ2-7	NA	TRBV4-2	CASSQALRPGTPSGEQYF	TGTGCCAGCAGCCAGGCCCTCAGACCTGGGACTCCTTCCGGGGAGCAGTACTTC
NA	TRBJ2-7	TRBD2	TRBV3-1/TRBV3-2	CASSRDTGTRSYEQYF	TGTGCCAGCAGCCGCGATACCGGGACTAGGTCCTACGAGCAGTACTTC
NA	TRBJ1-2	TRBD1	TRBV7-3	CASSPGQGEGYTF	TGTGCCAGCAGCCCCGGACAGGGTGAAGGCTACACCTTC
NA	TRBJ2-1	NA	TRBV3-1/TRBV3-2	CATAGVSSYNEQFF	TGTGCCACCGCCGGGGTTAGCTCCTACAATGAGCAGTTCTTC
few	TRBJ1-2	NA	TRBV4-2	CASSQDRTTNYGYTF	TGTGCCAGCAGCCAAGACAGGACTACTAACTATGGCTACACCTTC
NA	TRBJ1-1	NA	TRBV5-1	CASSPSAANTEAFF	TGCGCCAGCAGCCCCTCGGCGGCGAACACTGAAGCTTTCTTT